The 11 T cell receptor beta chains reported below all come from one sample, sequenced in a study of T cell repertoires in cytomegalovirus infection (dated by TCRdb to the late 2010s). What this sample's treatment or condition label stands for: in vitro stimulation with specific CMV peptide epitopes to enrich CMV-specific T cells. Sequencer: Illumina HiSeq 1500. In-frame beta chains were kept once TCRdb had trimmed the public reads at Q25 with fastp and called clones with MiXCR. CDR3 protein duplicates are merged, each entry listing the most common genes and DNA. This sample lists approximately 280,000 distinct CDR3 sequences; roughly a fifth were detected once. Of the sample, approximately 19% is held by the ten largest clones. The antigens for these receptors are not known. The specimen comprised cultured PBMCs, sampled from culture after CMV antigen stimulation. These receptors originate from a human donor in good health (CMV status not recorded). Some clones in this sample may be carry-over from other donors' samples.

This clonotype was seen more than once but under ten times. The J gene is TRBJ2-1, the V gene TRBV9, with 11 bases identical to TRBD2. CDR1 is SGDLS, CDR2 YYNGEE, per germline. The CDR3 extends over 16 amino acids. V shed 0 bases and J 4 bases; nucleotides not matched to a gene: 3. CDR3 DNA: TGTGCCAGCAGCGTAGTGGGGACTAGCGGTTACAATGAGCAGTTCTTC. Protein sequence: CASSVVGTSGYNEQFF.

The V call is TRBV6-1, the J call TRBJ2-7; 7 bases map to TRBD1. The J segment lost 2 bases and the V segment lost 2 bases, leaving 9 bases of the junction unmatched. Germline V gene data show CDR1 as MNHNS and CDR2 as SASEGT. The CDR3 contains 16 residues. CDR3 region: CASSEIDGTAAYEQYF. CDR3 nucleotides: TGTGCCAGCAGTGAAATCGACGGGACAGCTGCCTACGAGCAGTACTTC.

The chain links TRBV25-1 to TRBJ2-4, with D tentatively TRBD1 (6 bases). Trimming shortened V by 11 bases and J by 5 bases, and 13 bases separated the two germline ends. Germline V gene sequence: CDR1 MGHDK, CDR2 SYGVNS. There are 12 residues in the CDR3. CDR3 sequence (DNA): TGTGCCTCGACGGACAGACAAAACATTCAGTACTTC. Translation gives CASTDRQNIQYF.

This clonotype was detected only a few times. This rearrangement joins TRBV29-1 to TRBJ1-1; the match to TRBD1 covers 8 bases. Losses at the gene ends were 4 bases for V and 5 bases for J; bases not matched to a gene: 12. CDR1 and CDR2 from the germline V gene are SQVTM and ANQGSEA. CDR3 length equals 15 residues. CDR3 DNA sequence: TGCAGCGTTGTACAGACAGGGGAAAAGAGGACTGAAGCTTTCTTT. Translated, it gives CSVVQTGEKRTEAFF.

The table lists this clonotype with a few counts. The rearrangement joins TRBV20-1 to TRBJ1-5; D not resolved. This CDR3 spans 12 amino acids. V lost 3 bases and J lost 7, with 10 bases in between. Germline V lookup: CDR1 DFQATT, CDR2 SNEGSKA (reference sequence). For the CDR3, the DNA is TGCAGTGCTAGTAGACCCCGCCAGCCCCAGCATTTT. Protein product: CSASRPRQPQHF.

For this clonotype: One end of the junction fails to match germline, which may point to a read error. V gene TRBV4-1 combines with J gene TRBJ2-3, with 7 nucleotides matching TRBD2. Germline-derived CDR1 and CDR2 are MGHRA and YSYEKL. CDR3 size: 16 residues. The CDR3 sequence: CASSQDPRGTTVTQYF. CDR3 nucleotide sequence: TGCGCCAGCAGCCAAGATCCCCGCGGGACTACAGTTACGCAGTATTTT.

V usage is TRBV28 and J usage is TRBJ1-1; a weak D match, TRBD1 (5 bases). Trimming removed 6 bases at V and 3 bases at J, with 8 bases between. The CDR3 covers 12 residues. Germline CDR1 is MDHEN and CDR2 is SYDVKM. The CDR3 bases are TGTGCCAGCAGGCCGGGACACACTGAAGCTTTCTTT. Its translation: CASRPGHTEAFF.

The chain combines TRBV5-6 with TRBJ2-2, with D unclear. This CDR3 has 14 amino acids. V lost 3 bases and J lost 6, with 12 bases in between. Germline V gene lookup returns CDR1 SGHDT and CDR2 YYEEEE. CDR3 amino acids: CASSSVAVAGELFF. The CDR3 DNA reads as TGTGCCAGCAGCTCCGTCGCCGTGGCCGGGGAGCTGTTTTTT.

The chain combines TRBV12-3 or TRBV12-4 with TRBJ2-5, with 10 bases that match TRBD2. V shed 5 bases, J shed 1 base, and the junction held 7 bases outside the gene matches. This CDR3 comprises 16 residues. CDR3 region: CASSPRVAGGQETQYF. The CDR3 region has the DNA TGTGCCAGCAGTCCTCGGGTAGCGGGAGGCCAAGAGACCCAGTACTTC.

This clonotype was observed many times. The V call is TRBV7-2, the J call TRBJ2-3, with D unclear. The CDR3 runs to 12 residues. Germline V lookup: CDR1 SGHTA, CDR2 FQGNSA. The V and J ends lost 8 bases and 3 bases respectively, with 9 bases between them. The CDR3 sequence: CASGVVTDTQYF. The CDR3 DNA reads as TGTGCCAGCGGGGTGGTAACAGATACGCAGTATTTT.

This clonotype was counted ten times or more. The chain has TRBV6-1 and TRBJ2-5, with D perhaps TRBD1 (5 bases). Trimming removed 0 bases at V and 9 bases at J, with 8 bases between. This CDR3 is 12 amino acids long. Germline V gene lookup returns CDR1 MNHNS and CDR2 SASEGT. This chain's CDR3 is CASSEASRAQYF. The CDR3 nucleotides are TGTGCCAGCAGTGAAGCGAGCAGGGCCCAGTACTTC.